This TCR beta chain was recovered during a study of T-cell reconstitution after alpha-beta-depleted transplantation in children (dated by TCRdb to the mid-2010s). Background on the whole study: Using TCR repertoire profiling, the study quantitatively followed how T-cell immune reconstitution unfolded in children after TCRalphabeta/CD19-depleted allogeneic hematopoietic cell transplantation. What the authors observed across the whole study: The frequencies of hyperexpanded clones fell over the following months, and after one year, T-cell counts and TCRbeta diversity were mostly attributed to newly produced T cells. In some patients, the high TCRbeta diversity seen at day 60 was put down to recipient T cells and intrathymic progenitors that had survived conditioning. Apparently early alphabetaT-cell count recovery about two months after transplant reportedly relied on only several hundred rapidly expanded clones derived from non-depleted graft cells.

The library was prepared using PCR. The sequencing machine was an Illumina HiSeq 2500. Molecular barcoding was employed in the preparation of TCR libraries, with unique molecular identifiers being used to normalize TCRbeta repertoire quantification. TCRdb ran its own pipeline on the public reads, namely fastp trimming at Q25 and MiXCR clone calling, and kept in-frame beta chains. Identical CDR3 proteins give one entry, which carries the most common genes and DNA. For this sample there are around 500,000 distinct CDR3 sequences; under 30% appear just once. The top ten hold around an eighth of the sample. The label giving this sample's treatment or condition can be read as: allogeneic hematopoietic cell transplantation with graft depleted of TCRalphabeta T cells and CD19 B cells. Transplant recipients were children who received TCRalphabeta/CD19-depleted allogeneic hematopoietic cell grafts. This clonotype was counted ten times or more. Its antigen specificity is not known. No quality values exist for individual bases; no much larger clone is one base distant.

The CDR3 has 13 amino acids, counting the end cysteine and phenylalanine. Only the CDR3 DNA stays, 39 bases, in frame from base 1. V was cut back by 6 bases and J by 0 bases, leaving a gap of 6 bases between them. This sequence uses TRBV12-3 or TRBV12-4 and TRBJ1-5; no D gene can be assigned with confidence. The specimen was PBMCs, mostly from graft donor cells, collected 360 days after TCRalphabeta/CD19-depleted stem cell transplant. The TCR comes from a boy in the first two years of life who had a stem cell transplant for acute myeloid leukemia, so the T cells may come from the graft donor. The CDR3 region: CASSPNSNQPQHF. In nucleotides, the sequence is TGTGCCAGCAGCCCAAATAGCAATCAGCCCCAGCATTTT.